This record concerns one T cell receptor beta chain sequence. Sequencing was performed with immunoSEQ multiplex PCR; in TCRdb, only in-frame clones are kept and a portion is missing. The profile shows over 70,000 clones, 85% to 90% of them singletons. The CDR3 spans 17 residues. The germline V and J ends were trimmed by 1 base and 3 bases, with 18 bases remaining between them. Germline CDR1 reads LGHDT; CDR2 reads YNNKEL (reference sequence). These data are taken from a study of control samples from healthy donors and cancer patients. This sequence was found in a woman in her 50s with colorectal cancer. The sample taken for sequencing was PBMCs. V is TRBV3-1 (or the pseudogene TRBV3-2) and J is TRBJ1-2, with D perhaps matching TRBD1 (5 bases). This chain's CDR3 is CASSQAIGGQLDYGYTF. The DNA for the CDR3 is TGTGCCAGCAGCCAAGCGATCGGGGGTCAGCTTGACTATGGCTACACCTTC.